The rows below give T cell receptor beta chains drawn from one sample of a study of spatial heterogeneity in lung cancer. TCRdb processed the 5' RACE reads anew with MiXCR; each CDR3 protein has one entry. This sample has around 63,000 distinct CDR3 sequences, with 6.3% found just once. The sequencing here drew on PBMCs, taken at surgery. The receptors stem from a female donor with early-stage non-small cell lung cancer. The conserved cysteine and the conserved F or W are not part of the CDR3 here. The D gene is left open where the match is weak. Clone size is given for some rows only: seen once, a few or many times, or a class if the clone is expanded.

V gene,D gene,clone size,CDR3 protein
TRBV6-6,TRBD1,NA,ASRLSTGTGGFEQY
TRBV9,TRBD1,many,ASSVETGKNTEAF
TRBV29-1,NA,many,SVVPTAEAF
TRBV11-2,NA,few,ASSPDGSYGYT
TRBV12-3/TRBV12-4,NA,many,ASSFGDSSYNSPLH
TRBV7-9,NA,few,ASSPPTGYNEQF
TRBV20-1,NA,few,SATAPGRASSDNEQF
TRBV10-3,TRBD1,many,AISADRGTGELF
TRBV6-5,TRBD1,NA,ASSLGQGNQGNQPQH
TRBV7-2,NA,many,ASSPQAHQASDTQY
TRBV29-1,NA,many,SCEGATNEKLF
TRBV28,TRBD1,NA,ASSRRQGGGNTIY
TRBV3-1,TRBD1,NA,ASSQAGQGAEEQY
TRBV28,TRBD1,NA,ANKTGQKNTEAF
TRBV29-1,NA,NA,SVERVDTQY
TRBV6-2/TRBV6-3,NA,many,ASRDGYEQY
TRBV9,NA,many,ASSPTVSNQPQH
TRBV20-1,TRBD1,many,SARGVGTGISPLH
TRBV14,NA,medium-sized,ASSQDWSSGYNEQF
TRBV20-1,TRBD2,NA,SALRRGSWETQY
TRBV2,NA,few,ASSGSKAPQPQH
TRBV7-9,NA,many,ASSRRGQLNEKLF